Listed below are T cell receptor beta chains from one sample, sequenced in a study of blood T cell repertoires in COVID-19. Generated by immunoSEQ multiplex PCR, the TCRdb table keeps only in-frame clones and is missing some. The repertoire holds about 200,000 clones, with about 83% as singletons. The sample was peripheral blood. Source of these receptors: a person aged 65 to 85 with COVID-19, enrolled during active disease. The CDR3 runs from the conserved cysteine through the conserved F or W. The D gene is left open where the match is weak. Part of the rows lack a size; the others show once, few, many or a class for expanded clones.

d_gene: TRBD1; j_gene: TRBJ1-2; v_gene: TRBV27; abundance: -; CDR3nt: TGTGCCAGCAGTTACAGGGGATTTAGGAGTGGCTACACCTTC; CDR3aa: CASSYRGFRSGYTF
d_gene: -; j_gene: TRBJ2-1; v_gene: TRBV5-1; abundance: -; CDR3nt: TGCGCCAGCAGCTTGGCTGGCGGGTTGGCGAATGAGCAGTTCTTC; CDR3aa: CASSLAGGLANEQFF
d_gene: -; j_gene: TRBJ1-5; v_gene: TRBV6-2/TRBV6-3; abundance: -; CDR3nt: TGTGCCAGCAGTGACCCTCTGACAAATCAGCCCCAGCATTTT; CDR3aa: CASSDPLTNQPQHF
d_gene: -; j_gene: TRBJ1-3; v_gene: TRBV6-1; abundance: -; CDR3nt: TGTGCCAGCAGTGGGTGGGCCTCGCACTCTGGAAACACCATATATTTT; CDR3aa: CASSGWASHSGNTIYF
d_gene: TRBD1; j_gene: TRBJ1-2; v_gene: TRBV7-9; abundance: -; CDR3nt: TGTGCCAGCAGCCCCCCCTCCGGGACAGGGGTTTTTGACTATGGCTACACCTTC; CDR3aa: CASSPPSGTGVFDYGYTF
d_gene: -; j_gene: TRBJ2-7; v_gene: TRBV6-1; abundance: -; CDR3nt: TGTGCCAGCAGTGAAGGGACTGCCTACGAGCAGTACTTC; CDR3aa: CASSEGTAYEQYF
d_gene: TRBD2; j_gene: TRBJ2-7; v_gene: TRBV28; abundance: -; CDR3nt: TGTGCCAGCAAAGCGGGAGGGCCTGGCGAGCAGTACTTC; CDR3aa: CASKAGGPGEQYF
d_gene: -; j_gene: TRBJ2-2; v_gene: TRBV19; abundance: -; CDR3nt: TGTGCCAGTAGAGAACTAGGAACCGGGGAGCTGTTTTTT; CDR3aa: CASRELGTGELFF
d_gene: TRBD1; j_gene: TRBJ1-6; v_gene: TRBV9; abundance: -; CDR3nt: TGTGCCAGCAGCCCGAGGACAGGGACCAATTCACCCCTCCACTTT; CDR3aa: CASSPRTGTNSPLHF
d_gene: -; j_gene: TRBJ2-3; v_gene: TRBV24-1; abundance: -; CDR3nt: TGTGCCACCAGTGGACAGGGGAGGGTTCCAGATACGCAGTATTTT; CDR3aa: CATSGQGRVPDTQYF
d_gene: -; j_gene: TRBJ2-5; v_gene: TRBV29-1; abundance: -; CDR3nt: TGCAGCGTTGAGGGGGGGGCCAGTCCCCAGTACTTC; CDR3aa: CSVEGGASPQYF
d_gene: TRBD1; j_gene: TRBJ1-2; v_gene: TRBV5-6; abundance: -; CDR3nt: TGTGCCAGCAGCTCTGGACAGGGATTATTCGGCTACACCTTC; CDR3aa: CASSSGQGLFGYTF
d_gene: TRBD2; j_gene: TRBJ2-3; v_gene: TRBV28; abundance: -; CDR3nt: TGTGCCAGCAGTTTCGGACTAGCGGACACAGATACGCAGTATTTT; CDR3aa: CASSFGLADTDTQYF
d_gene: TRBD2; j_gene: TRBJ2-7; v_gene: TRBV7-9; abundance: -; CDR3nt: TGTGCCAGCAGCTGGACTAGCGGTGGGTACGAGCAGTACTTC; CDR3aa: CASSWTSGGYEQYF
d_gene: -; j_gene: TRBJ2-3; v_gene: TRBV12-3/TRBV12-4; abundance: -; CDR3nt: TGTGCCAGCATGGGGAGCTATTCGGCGCAGTATTTT; CDR3aa: CASMGSYSAQYF
d_gene: -; j_gene: TRBJ2-7; v_gene: TRBV2; abundance: once; CDR3nt: TGTGCCAGCATTGACAGAAACTACTACGAGCAGTACTTC; CDR3aa: CASIDRNYYEQYF